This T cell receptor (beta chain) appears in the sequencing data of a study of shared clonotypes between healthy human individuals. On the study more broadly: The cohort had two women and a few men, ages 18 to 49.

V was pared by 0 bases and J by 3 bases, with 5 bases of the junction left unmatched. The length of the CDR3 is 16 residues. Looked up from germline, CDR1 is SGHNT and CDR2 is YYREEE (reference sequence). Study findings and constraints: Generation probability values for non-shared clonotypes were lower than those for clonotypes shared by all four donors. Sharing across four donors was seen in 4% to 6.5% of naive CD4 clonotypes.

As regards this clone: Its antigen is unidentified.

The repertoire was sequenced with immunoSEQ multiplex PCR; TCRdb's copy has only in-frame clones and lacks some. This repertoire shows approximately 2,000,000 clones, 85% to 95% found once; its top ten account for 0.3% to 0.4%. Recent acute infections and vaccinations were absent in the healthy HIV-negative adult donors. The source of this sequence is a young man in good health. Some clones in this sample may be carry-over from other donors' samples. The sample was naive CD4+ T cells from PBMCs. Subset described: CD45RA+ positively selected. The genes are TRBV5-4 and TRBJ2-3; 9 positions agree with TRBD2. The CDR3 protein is CASSLASGRITDTQYF. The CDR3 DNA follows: TGTGCCAGCAGCTTGGCGAGCGGGAGGATTACAGATACGCAGTATTTT.